This T cell receptor beta chain was observed in a study of a mutant IDH1 vaccine in newly diagnosed glioma. Study summary: Vaccination was launched 4-6 weeks after radiotherapy alone, or with temozolomide cycles. Most patients had radiochemotherapy with temozolomide before enrollment; others had one alone.

General study results and limits: There were vaccine-induced immune responses in approximately 95% of the patients.

Regarding this clone: Its specificity is unknown.

Libraries were prepared by immunoSEQ multiplex PCR; TCRdb keeps only in-frame clonotypes and omits some of them. The table has 35,000 to 55,000 clones, 80% to 85% seen once. Time point indicated: week 35, safety follow-up. Every vaccine dose comprised 300 ug of mutant IDH1 20-mer peptide plus topical imiquimod. The donors' diagnosis was new WHO grade 3 or 4 astrocytoma that was IDH1-mutant and ATRX-lost. This CDR3 spans 15 amino acids. Germline V gene lookup returns CDR1 SGHRS and CDR2 YFSETQ. The junction had 8 bases not matched to a gene; V was cut back by 4 bases and J by 3 bases. The sequencing used PBMCs, collected from a glioma patient whose treatment included an IDH1 peptide vaccine. The source of this sequence is a woman between 35 and 50 years old with glioma. Some clones in this sample may be carry-over from other donors' samples. The J gene is TRBJ2-5, the V gene TRBV5-1; 8 nucleotides line up with TRBD2. Here the CDR3 reads CASSRGAGGEETQYF. For the CDR3, the DNA is TGCGCCAGCAGCCGCGGGGCGGGAGGTGAAGAGACCCAGTACTTC.